This record concerns one T cell receptor beta chain sequence. An input of about 0.5 to 1 ug of RNA was subjected to reverse transcription using random hexamers. TCRdb reprocessed the immunoSEQ multiplex PCR reads with MiXCR, giving one entry per CDR3 protein. The sample shows fewer than 350,000 distinct CDR3 sequences, over 75% of them seen only once. The data belong to a study of CD8 T cells in Susac syndrome. CDR3 size: 15 residues. The germline gives CDR1 LNHNV, CDR2 YYDKDF (reference sequence). Trimming stripped 1 base from V and 2 bases from J, with 12 bases between. Negative isolation was used for CD8+ and CD4+ T cells, and FACS enrichment was applied to TEMRA cells.

This clonotype originated in a human donor with multiple sclerosis. V usage is TRBV15 and J usage is TRBJ2-7; a possible D gene is TRBD2 (7 bases). What was sequenced was CD8+ T cells from PBMCs. CDR3 amino acids: CATSRGWGGTYEQYF. CDR3 coding DNA: TGTGCCACCAGCAGAGGGTGGGGGGGCACCTACGAGCAGTACTTC. Full variable domain (remainder filled in from reference TRBV15 and TRBJ2-7): DAMVIQNPRYQVTQFGKPVTLSCSQTLNHNVMYWYQQKSSQAPKLLFHYYDKDFNNEADTPDNFQSRRPNTSFCFLDIRSPGLGDTAMYLCATSRGWGGTYEQYFGPGTRLTVT.